This entry lists 5 T cell receptor beta chains sequenced from one sample in a study of T cell repertoires in aging, cancer and after chemotherapy (dated by TCRdb to about 2019). The run used an Illumina MiSeq. Rearranged TRB sequences spanning V, D and J segments were amplified in a multiplex touch-down PCR with a mixed TRB-A/B primer pool. The public reads were reprocessed in TCRdb via fastp at Q25 and MiXCR, keeping in-frame beta chains. Entries are consolidated by CDR3 protein sequence, retaining the most common genes and DNA. In this sample the table shows a few thousand distinct CDR3 sequences, around 70% of which occur a single time. Of the sample, over 6.5% is held by the ten largest clones. Genomic DNA extracted from peripheral blood, rather than sorted cells or RNA, was used as the source for amplification of TCR beta rearrangements. The specimen was blood. These TCRs come from a human donor with a solid tumor.

The chain links TRBV14 to TRBJ1-6; D remains ambiguous. This CDR3 has 13 residues. Trimming took off 1 base at V and 8 bases at J, with 6 bases between the two ends. Germline-derived CDR1 and CDR2 are SGHDN and FVKESK. CDR3 protein: CASSQGNHSPLHF. The CDR3 nucleotides are TGTGCCAGCAGCCAAGGGAACCATTCACCCCTCCACTTT. The full variable domain, its missing parts supplied by reference TRBV14 and TRBJ1-6, is EAGVTQFPSHSVIEKGQTVTLRCDPISGHDNLYWYRRVMGKEIKFLLHFVKESKQDESGMPNNRFLAERTGGTYSTLKVQPAELEDSGVYFCASSQGNHSPLHFGNGTRLTVT.

This clonotype was observed a handful of times. The genes are TRBV12-3 or TRBV12-4 and TRBJ2-2, with D perhaps assigned TRBD1 or TRBD2 (5 bases each). V was cut by 2 bases and J by 6 bases, with 13 bases left in between. This CDR3 has 15 residues. CDR3 in amino acids: CASSLRGADAGELFF. The CDR3 DNA is TGTGCCAGCAGTTTACGGGGCGCGGACGCCGGGGAGCTGTTTTTT.

The J gene is TRBJ1-6, the V gene TRBV5-1; D not certain. The CDR3 has 14 amino acids. The germline gives CDR1 SGHRS, CDR2 YFSETQ. The ends were cut back, 6 bases at V and 9 bases at J, with 16 bases in the middle. CDR3 residues: CASKREGSSSPLHF. The DNA of the CDR3 is TGCGCCAGCAAGAGGGAGGGAAGTAGTTCACCCCTCCACTTT.

This clonotype has just a few counts. The rearrangement links TRBV19 to TRBJ2-3; a possible D gene is TRBD2 (5 bases). The CDR3 is made up of 14 amino acids. Trimming pared 6 bases from V and 4 bases from J, leaving 14 bases between. CDR1 and CDR2 from the germline V gene are LNHDA and SQIVND (reference sequence). CDR3 in DNA: TGTGCCAGTAGGGCCAGGCGGGTGCCAGATACGCAGTATTTT. Its protein is CASRARRVPDTQYF.

The genes are TRBV5-1 and TRBJ1-1; 8 bases fit TRBD1. Trimming took 4 bases from V and 7 from J; bases not matched to a gene: 6. Germline V gene sequence: CDR1 SGHRS, CDR2 YFSETQ. This CDR3 comprises 13 residues. CDR3 residues: CASSTGGTIEAFF. CDR3 DNA: TGCGCCAGCAGCACAGGGGGGACAATTGAAGCTTTCTTT.